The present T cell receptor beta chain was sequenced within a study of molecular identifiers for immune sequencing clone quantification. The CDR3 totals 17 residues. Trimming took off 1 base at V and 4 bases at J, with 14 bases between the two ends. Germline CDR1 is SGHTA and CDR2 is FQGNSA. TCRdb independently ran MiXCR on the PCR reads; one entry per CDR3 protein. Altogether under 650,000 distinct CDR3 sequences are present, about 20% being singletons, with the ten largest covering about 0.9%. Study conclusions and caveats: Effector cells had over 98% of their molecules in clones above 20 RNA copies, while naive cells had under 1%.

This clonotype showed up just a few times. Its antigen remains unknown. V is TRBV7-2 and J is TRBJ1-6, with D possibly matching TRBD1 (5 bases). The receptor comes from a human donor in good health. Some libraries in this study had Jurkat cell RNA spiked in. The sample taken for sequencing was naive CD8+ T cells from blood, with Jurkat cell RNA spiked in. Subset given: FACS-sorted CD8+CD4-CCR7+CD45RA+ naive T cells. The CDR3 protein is CASSLEVGDPYNSPLHF. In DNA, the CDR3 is TGTGCCAGCAGCTTAGAGGTGGGGGACCCATATAATTCACCCCTCCACTTT.